This TCR beta chain emerged from a study of naive and memory T cell subsets. This clonotype has more than one count but fewer than ten. Both TRBC1 and TRBC2 were covered by a beta constant-region primer of two equimolar oligonucleotides. Ligated cDNA was amplified by four rounds of PCR with nested alpha and beta constant-region primers and SP2. Each CDR3 protein is one row after TCRdb ran MiXCR on the UMI-ligation and nested PCR reads. This sample yields under 25,000 distinct CDR3 sequences, of which 8.5% to 10% are seen a single time; 22% belongs to the top ten. Sequenced input: central memory CD8+ T cells from blood. The origin of this receptor is a human donor in good health.

The CDR3 protein is CAISAPDRLYNEQFF. As DNA, the CDR3 is TGTGCCATCAGTGCCCCCGACAGGCTGTACAATGAGCAGTTCTTC. The chain links TRBV10-3 to TRBJ2-1, with TRBD1 as a possible D gene (6 bases). CDR1 ENHRY and CDR2 SYGVKD come from the germline V gene. Trimming removed 4 bases at V and 4 bases at J, with 14 bases between. This CDR3 comprises 15 residues.